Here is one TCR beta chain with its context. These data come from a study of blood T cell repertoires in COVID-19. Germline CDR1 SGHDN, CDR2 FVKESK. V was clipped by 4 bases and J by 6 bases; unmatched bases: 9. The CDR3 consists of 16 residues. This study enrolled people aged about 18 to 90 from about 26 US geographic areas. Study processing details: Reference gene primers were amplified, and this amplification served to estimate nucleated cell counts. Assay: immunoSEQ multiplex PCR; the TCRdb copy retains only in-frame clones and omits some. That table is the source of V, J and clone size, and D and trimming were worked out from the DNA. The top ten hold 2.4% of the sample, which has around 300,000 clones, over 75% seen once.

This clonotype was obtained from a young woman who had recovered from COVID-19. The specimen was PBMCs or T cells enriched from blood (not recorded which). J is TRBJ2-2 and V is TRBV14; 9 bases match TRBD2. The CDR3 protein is CASSPLGLAQAGELFF. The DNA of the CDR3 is TGTGCCAGCAGCCCTCTCGGACTAGCGCAGGCCGGGGAGCTGTTTTTT.